This TCR beta chain was sequenced during a study of blood T cell repertoires in COVID-19. Trimming stripped 1 base from V and 8 bases from J, with 15 bases between. Looked up from germline, CDR1 is MGHRA and CDR2 is YSYEKL. The CDR3 runs 15 residues. Data came from immunoSEQ multiplex PCR; TCRdb stores just in-frame clones and leaves some out. The repertoire holds more than 250,000 clones, with 80% to 90% as singletons. The sequence was obtained from a man between 18 and 29 years old who had recovered from COVID-19. The chain carries TRBV4-1 and TRBJ2-1; TRBD1 might be the D (5 bases). The sample consisted of peripheral blood. The CDR3 region is CASSQGGLPLDEQFF. The DNA for the CDR3 is TGCGCCAGCAGCCAAGGGGGCCTTCCCCTGGATGAGCAGTTCTTC.